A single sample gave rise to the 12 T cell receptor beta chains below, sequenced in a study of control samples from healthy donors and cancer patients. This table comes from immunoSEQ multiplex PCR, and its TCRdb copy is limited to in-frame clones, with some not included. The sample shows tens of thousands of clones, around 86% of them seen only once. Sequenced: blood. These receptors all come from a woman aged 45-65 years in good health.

The CDR3 nucleotides read TGTGCCAGCTCACAGGGACAGGGGGCGATTGGAAACACCATATATTTT. This codes for CASSQGQGAIGNTIYF. The rearrangement uses TRBV18 and TRBJ1-3, with 12 positions matching TRBD1. This CDR3 is 16 amino acids long. Trimming removed 4 bases from V and 3 bases from J; junction bases left unmatched: 4. CDR1 and CDR2 (germline): KGHSH, LQKENI.

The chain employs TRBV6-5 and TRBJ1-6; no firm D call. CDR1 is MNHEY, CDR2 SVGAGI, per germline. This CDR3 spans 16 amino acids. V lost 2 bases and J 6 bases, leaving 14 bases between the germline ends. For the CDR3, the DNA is TGTGCCAGCAGTTACACCCACCAACGGGGTAATTCACCCCTCCACTTT. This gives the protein CASSYTHQRGNSPLHF.

Here the CDR3 reads CASSFWQGREQYF. CDR3 DNA sequence: TGTGCCAGCAGTTTTTGGCAGGGTCGCGAGCAGTACTTC. The genes are TRBV27 and TRBJ2-7; D might be TRBD1 (5 bases). Germline V gene lookup returns CDR1 MNHEY and CDR2 SMNVEV (reference sequence). The CDR3 length is 13 residues. Trimming cost V 3 bases and J 6 bases, with 12 bases left between them.

In DNA, the CDR3 is TGTGCCAGCTCGACTAGCGGGCTGGGCGATGAGCAGTTCTTC. Residues: CASSTSGLGDEQFF. This chain uses TRBV5-8 with TRBJ2-1; the match to TRBD2 covers 10 bases. CDR1 SGHTS and CDR2 YDEGEE come from the germline V gene. The V and J ends lost 7 bases and 8 bases, in that order; junction bases with no gene match: 9. The CDR3 totals 14 residues.

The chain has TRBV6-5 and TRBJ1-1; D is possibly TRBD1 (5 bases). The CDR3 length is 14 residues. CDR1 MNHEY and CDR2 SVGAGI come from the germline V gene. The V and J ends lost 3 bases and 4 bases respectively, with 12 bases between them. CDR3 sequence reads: CASSYPGEGTEAFF. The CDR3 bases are TGTGCCAGCAGTTATCCGGGGGAGGGCACTGAAGCTTTCTTT.

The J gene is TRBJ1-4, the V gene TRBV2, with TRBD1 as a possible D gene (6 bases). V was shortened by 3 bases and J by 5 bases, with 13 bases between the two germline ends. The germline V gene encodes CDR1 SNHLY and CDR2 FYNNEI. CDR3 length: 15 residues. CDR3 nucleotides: TGTGCCAGCAGTGAGAGGGGGAACTCAAATGAAAAACTGTTTTTT. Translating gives CASSERGNSNEKLFF.

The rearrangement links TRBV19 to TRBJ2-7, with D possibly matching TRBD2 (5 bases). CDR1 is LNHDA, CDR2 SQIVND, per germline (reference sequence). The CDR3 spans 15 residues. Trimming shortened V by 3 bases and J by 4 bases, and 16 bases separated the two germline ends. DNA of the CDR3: TGTGCCAGTAGTATGGCTCCCGGGATCCCTTACGAGCAGTACTTC. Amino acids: CASSMAPGIPYEQYF.

The CDR3 DNA follows: TGCAGTGCTAGCGGATTCGGGGAGCAGTACTTC. Translation: CSASGFGEQYF. J is TRBJ2-7 and V is TRBV20-1; no firm D call. V was clipped by 3 bases and J by 7 bases, with 10 bases between them. CDR1 is DFQATT, CDR2 SNEGSKA, per germline (reference sequence). The CDR3 runs 11 residues.

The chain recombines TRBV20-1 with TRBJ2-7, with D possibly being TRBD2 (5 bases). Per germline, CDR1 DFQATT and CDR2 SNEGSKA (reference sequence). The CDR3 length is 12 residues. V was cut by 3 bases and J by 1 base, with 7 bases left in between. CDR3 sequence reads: CSASRGSYEQYF. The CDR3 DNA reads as TGCAGTGCTAGTCGAGGGTCCTACGAGCAGTACTTC.

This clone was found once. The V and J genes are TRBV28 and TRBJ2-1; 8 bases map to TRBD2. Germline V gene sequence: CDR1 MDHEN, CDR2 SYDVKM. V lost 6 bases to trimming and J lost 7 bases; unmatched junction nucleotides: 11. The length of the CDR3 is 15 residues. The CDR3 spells CASSRGGTRFNEQFF. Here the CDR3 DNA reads TGTGCCAGCAGCAGAGGAGGGACTAGATTTAATGAGCAGTTCTTC.

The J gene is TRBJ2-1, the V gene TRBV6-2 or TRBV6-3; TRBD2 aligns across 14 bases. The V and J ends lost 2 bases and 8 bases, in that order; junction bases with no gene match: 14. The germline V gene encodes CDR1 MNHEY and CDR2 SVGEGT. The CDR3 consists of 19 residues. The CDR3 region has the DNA TGTGCCAGCAGTTACCTTAAACCGGGACTAGCGGGAGTCGACGATGAGCAGTTCTTC. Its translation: CASSYLKPGLAGVDDEQFF.

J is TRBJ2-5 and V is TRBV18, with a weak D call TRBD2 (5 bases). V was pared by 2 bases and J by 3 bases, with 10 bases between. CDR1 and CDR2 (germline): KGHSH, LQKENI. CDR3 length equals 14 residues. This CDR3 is CASSPGLAKETQYF. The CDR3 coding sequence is TGTGCCAGCTCACCAGGCCTAGCCAAAGAGACCCAGTACTTC. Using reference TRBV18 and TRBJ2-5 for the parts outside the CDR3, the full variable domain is NAGVMQNPRHLVRRRGQEARLRCSPMKGHSHVYWYRQLPEEGLKFMVYLQKENIIDESGMPKERFSAEFPKEGPSILRIQQVVRGDSAAYFCASSPGLAKETQYFGPGTRLLVL.